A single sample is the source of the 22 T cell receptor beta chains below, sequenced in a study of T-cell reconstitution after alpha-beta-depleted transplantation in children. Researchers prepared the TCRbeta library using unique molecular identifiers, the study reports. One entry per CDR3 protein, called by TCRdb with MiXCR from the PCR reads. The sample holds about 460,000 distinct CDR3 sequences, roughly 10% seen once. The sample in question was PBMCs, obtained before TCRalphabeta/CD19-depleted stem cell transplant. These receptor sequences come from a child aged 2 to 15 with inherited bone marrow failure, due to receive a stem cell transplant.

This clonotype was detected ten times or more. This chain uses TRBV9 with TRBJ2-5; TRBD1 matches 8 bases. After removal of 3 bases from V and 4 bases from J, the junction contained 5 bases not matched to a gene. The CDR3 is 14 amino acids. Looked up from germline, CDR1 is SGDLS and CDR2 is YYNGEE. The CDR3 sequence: CASSARQGRETQYF. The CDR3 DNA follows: TGTGCCAGCAGCGCCCGACAGGGGAGAGAGACCCAGTACTTC.

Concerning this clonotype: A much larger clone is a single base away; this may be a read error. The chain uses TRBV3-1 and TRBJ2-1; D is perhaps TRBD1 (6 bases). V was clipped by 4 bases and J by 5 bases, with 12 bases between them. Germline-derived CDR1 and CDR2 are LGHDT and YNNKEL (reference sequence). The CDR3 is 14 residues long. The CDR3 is CASSLRDTHNEQFF. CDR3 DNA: TGTGCCAGCAGCCTCCGGGACACACACAATGAGCAGTTCTTC.

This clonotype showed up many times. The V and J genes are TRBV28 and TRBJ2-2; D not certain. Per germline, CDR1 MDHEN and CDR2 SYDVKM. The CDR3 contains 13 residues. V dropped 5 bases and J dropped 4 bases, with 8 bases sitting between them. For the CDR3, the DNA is TGTGCCAGCAGTGCACCACTCACCGGGGAGCTGTTTTTT. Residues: CASSAPLTGELFF.

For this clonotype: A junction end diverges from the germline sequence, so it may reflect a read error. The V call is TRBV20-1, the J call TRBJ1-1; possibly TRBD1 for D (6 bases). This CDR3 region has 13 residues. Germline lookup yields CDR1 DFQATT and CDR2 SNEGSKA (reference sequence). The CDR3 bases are TGCAGTGCAACCGGACAGCCGAACACTGAAGCTCTCTTT. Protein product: CSATGQPNTEALF.

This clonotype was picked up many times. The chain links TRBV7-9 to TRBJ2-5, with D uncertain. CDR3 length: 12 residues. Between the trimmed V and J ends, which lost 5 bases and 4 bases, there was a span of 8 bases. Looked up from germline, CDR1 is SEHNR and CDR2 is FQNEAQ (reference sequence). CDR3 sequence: CASSPVSETQYF. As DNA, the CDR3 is TGTGCCAGCAGCCCAGTGTCAGAGACCCAGTACTTC.

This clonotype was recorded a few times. CDR3: CASSLKAAPSNEKLFF. The CDR3 bases are TGTGCCAGCAGTTTAAAGGCCGCGCCTTCTAATGAAAAACTGTTTTTT. This chain uses TRBV12-3 or TRBV12-4 with TRBJ1-4; D remains ambiguous. V gave up 2 bases and J gave up 3 bases, with 13 bases separating them. The CDR3 runs 16 residues.

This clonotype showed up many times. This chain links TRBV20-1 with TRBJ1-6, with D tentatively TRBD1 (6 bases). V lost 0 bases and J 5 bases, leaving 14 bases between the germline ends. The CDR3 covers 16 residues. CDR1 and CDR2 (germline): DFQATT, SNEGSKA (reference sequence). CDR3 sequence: CSARDVAGGDNSPLHF. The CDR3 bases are TGCAGTGCTAGAGATGTGGCCGGGGGCGATAATTCACCCCTCCACTTT.

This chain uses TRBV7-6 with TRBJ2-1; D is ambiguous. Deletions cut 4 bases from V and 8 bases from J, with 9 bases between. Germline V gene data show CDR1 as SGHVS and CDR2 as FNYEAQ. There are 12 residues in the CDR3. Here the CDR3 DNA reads TGTGCCAGCAGCTCTCCGAGCGATGAGCAGTTCTTC. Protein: CASSSPSDEQFF.

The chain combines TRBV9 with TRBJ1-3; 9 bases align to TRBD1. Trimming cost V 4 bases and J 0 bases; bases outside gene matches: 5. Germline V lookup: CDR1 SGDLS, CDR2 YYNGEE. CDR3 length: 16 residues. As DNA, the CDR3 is TGTGCCAGCAGCCTCTCGACAGGGGGCTCTGGAAACACCATATATTTT. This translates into CASSLSTGGSGNTIYF.

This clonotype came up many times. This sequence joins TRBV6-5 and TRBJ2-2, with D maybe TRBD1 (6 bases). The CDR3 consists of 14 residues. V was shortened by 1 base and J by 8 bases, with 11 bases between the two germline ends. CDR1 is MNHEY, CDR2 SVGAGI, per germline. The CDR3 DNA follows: TGTGCCAGCAGTTACTACCAGGGGCAGGGGGAGCTGTTTTTT. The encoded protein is CASSYYQGQGELFF.

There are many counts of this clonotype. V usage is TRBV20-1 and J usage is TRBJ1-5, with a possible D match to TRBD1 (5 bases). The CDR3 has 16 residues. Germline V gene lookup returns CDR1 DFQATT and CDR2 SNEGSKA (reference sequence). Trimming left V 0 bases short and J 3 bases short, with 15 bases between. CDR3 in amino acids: CSARDQPAGSNQPQHF. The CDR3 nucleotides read TGCAGTGCTAGAGATCAGCCCGCAGGGTCCAATCAGCCCCAGCATTTT.

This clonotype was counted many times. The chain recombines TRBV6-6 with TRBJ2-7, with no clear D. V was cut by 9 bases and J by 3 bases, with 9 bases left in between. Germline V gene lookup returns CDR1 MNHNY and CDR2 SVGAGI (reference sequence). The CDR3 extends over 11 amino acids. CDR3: CASRLGYEQYF. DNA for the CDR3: TGTGCCAGTCGCTTAGGCTACGAGCAGTACTTC.

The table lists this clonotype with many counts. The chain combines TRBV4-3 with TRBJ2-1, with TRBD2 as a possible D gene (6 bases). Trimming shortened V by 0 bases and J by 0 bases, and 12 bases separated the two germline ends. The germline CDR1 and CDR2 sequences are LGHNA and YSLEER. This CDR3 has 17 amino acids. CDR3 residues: CASSQEGRGISYNEQFF. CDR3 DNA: TGCGCCAGCAGCCAAGAAGGTCGGGGGATCTCCTACAATGAGCAGTTCTTC.

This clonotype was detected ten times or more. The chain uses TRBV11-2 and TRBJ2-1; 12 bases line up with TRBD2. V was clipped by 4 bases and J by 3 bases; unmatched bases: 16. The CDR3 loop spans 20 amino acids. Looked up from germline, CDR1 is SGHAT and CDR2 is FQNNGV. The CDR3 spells CASSYSIASGRAMFYNEQFF. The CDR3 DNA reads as TGTGCCAGCAGCTACAGCATTGCTAGCGGGAGGGCCATGTTCTACAATGAGCAGTTCTTC. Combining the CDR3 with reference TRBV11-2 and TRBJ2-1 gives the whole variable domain EAGVAQSPRYKIIEKRQSVAFWCNPISGHATLYWYQQILGQGPKLLIQFQNNGVVDDSQLPKDRFSAERLKGVDSTLKIQPAKLEDSAVYLCASSYSIASGRAMFYNEQFFGPGTRLTVL.

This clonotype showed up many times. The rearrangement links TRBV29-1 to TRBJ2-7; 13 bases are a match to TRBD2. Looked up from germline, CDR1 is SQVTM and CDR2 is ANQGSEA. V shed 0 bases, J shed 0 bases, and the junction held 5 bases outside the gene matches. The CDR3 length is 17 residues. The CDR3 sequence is CSVEDLTSGGSSYEQYF. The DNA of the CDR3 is TGCAGCGTTGAAGATCTGACTAGCGGGGGGAGCTCCTACGAGCAGTACTTC.

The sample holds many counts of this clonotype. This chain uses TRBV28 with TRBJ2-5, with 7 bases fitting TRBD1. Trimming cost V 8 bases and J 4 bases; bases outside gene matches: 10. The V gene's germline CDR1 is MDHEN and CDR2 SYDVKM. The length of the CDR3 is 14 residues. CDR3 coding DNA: TGTGCCAGCGGTAGACAGGGAGAGGGAGAGACCCAGTACTTC. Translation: CASGRQGEGETQYF.

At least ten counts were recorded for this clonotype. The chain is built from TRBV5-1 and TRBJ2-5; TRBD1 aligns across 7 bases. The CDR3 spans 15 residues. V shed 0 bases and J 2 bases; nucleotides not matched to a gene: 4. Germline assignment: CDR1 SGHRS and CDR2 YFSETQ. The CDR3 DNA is TGCGCCAGCAGCTTGGCCCAGGGACAGCAAGAGACCCAGTACTTC. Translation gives CASSLAQGQQETQYF. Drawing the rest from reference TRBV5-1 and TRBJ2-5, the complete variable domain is KAGVTQTPRYLIKTRGQQVTLSCSPISGHRSVSWYQQTPGQGLQFLFEYFSETQRNKGNFPGRFSGRQFSNSRSEMNVSTLELGDSALYLCASSLAQGQQETQYFGPGTRLLVL.

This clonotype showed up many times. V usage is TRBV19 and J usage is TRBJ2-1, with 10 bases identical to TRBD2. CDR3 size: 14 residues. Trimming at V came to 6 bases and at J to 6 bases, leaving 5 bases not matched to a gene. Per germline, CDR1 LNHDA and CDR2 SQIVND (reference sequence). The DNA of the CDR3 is TGTGCCAGTAGCCTGGGACTAGCGCTCAATGAGCAGTTCTTC. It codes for CASSLGLALNEQFF.

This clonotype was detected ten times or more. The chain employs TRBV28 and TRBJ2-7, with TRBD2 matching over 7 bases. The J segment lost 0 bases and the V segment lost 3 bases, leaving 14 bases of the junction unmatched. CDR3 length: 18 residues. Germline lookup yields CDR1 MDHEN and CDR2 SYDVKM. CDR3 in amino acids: CASSFTRYAAGSSYEQYF. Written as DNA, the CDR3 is TGTGCCAGCAGTTTCACCCGCTATGCAGCGGGGAGCTCCTACGAGCAGTACTTC. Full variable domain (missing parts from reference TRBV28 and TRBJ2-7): DVKVTQSSRYLVKRTGEKVFLECVQDMDHENMFWYRQDPGLGLRLIYFSYDVKMKEKGDIPEGYSVSREKKERFSLILESASTNQTSMYLCASSFTRYAAGSSYEQYFGPGTRLTVT.

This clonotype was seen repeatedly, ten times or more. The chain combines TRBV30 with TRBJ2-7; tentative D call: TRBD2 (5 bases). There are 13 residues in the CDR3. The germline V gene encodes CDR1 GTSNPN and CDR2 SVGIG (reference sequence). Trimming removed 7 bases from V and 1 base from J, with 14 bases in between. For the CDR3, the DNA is TGTGCCTCGTGGGCGAGGGCGTCCTACGAGCAGTACTTC. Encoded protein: CASWARASYEQYF.

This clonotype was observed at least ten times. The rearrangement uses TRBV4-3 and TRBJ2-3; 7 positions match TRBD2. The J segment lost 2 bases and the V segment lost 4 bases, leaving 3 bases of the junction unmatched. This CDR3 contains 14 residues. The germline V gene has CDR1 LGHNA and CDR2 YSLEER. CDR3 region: CASSLRLATDTQYF. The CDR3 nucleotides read TGCGCCAGCAGCCTAAGACTAGCCACAGATACGCAGTATTTT.

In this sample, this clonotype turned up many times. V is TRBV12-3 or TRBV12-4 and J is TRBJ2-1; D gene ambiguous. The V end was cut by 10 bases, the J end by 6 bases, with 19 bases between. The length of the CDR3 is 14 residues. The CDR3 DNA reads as TGTGCCACCTCCTCCCCTGAGGCGTCCAATGAGCAGTTCTTC. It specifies CATSSPEASNEQFF.